This TCR beta chain was sequenced in a study of tumor and adjacent non-tumor tissue in lung cancer. This sample's RNA came from whole unsorted tissue. More than 3 cm separated this lung sample from the edge of the tumor. Three rounds of nested PCR, following a modified ARM-PCR protocol, produced the TCRbeta library. Using its own MiXCR run on the multiplex PCR reads, TCRdb lists one record per CDR3 protein. The sample contains some 100,000 distinct CDR3 sequences, around three fifths of which appear only once. This clonotype was seen a few times. A single base separates this from a much larger clone, so it may be a read error. The sequence was collected from a man between 25 and 39 years old with non-small cell lung cancer. Sequencing was carried out using distant non-tumor lung tissue.

The CDR3 protein is CARSGSRDSNYEQYF. CDR3 bases: TGTGCCCGCAGTGGATCCCGGGACTCTAACTACGAGCAGTACTTC. The chain uses TRBV6-1 and TRBJ2-7; TRBD2 might be the D (6 bases). This CDR3 is built from 15 residues. Germline-derived CDR1 and CDR2 are MNHNS and SASEGT.